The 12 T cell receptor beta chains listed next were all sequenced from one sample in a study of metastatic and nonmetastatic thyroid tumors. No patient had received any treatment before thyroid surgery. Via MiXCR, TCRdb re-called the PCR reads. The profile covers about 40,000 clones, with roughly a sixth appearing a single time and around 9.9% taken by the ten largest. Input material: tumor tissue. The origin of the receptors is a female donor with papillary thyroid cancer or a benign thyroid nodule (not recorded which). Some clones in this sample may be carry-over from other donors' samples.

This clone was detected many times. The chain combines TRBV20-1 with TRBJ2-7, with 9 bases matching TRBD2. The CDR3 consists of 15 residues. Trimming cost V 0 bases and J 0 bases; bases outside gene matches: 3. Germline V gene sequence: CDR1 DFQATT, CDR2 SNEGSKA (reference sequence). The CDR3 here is CSARESGRSSYEQYF. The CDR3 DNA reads TGCAGTGCTAGAGAGAGCGGGAGGAGCTCCTACGAGCAGTACTTC.

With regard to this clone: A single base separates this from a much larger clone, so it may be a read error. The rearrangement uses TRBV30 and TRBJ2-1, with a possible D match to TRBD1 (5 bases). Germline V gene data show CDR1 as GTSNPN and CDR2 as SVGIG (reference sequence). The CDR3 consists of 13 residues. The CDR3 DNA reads TGTGCCTCCAGACAGCCTTCCTACAATGAGCAGTCCTTC. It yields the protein CASRQPSYNEQSF.

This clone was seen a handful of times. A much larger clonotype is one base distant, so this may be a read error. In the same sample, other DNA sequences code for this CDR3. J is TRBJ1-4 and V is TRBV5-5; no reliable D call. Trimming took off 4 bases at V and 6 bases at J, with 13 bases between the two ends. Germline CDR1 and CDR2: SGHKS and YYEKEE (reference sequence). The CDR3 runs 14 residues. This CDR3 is CASSLVVADEKLFF. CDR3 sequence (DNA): TGTGCCAGCAGCCTGGTGGTGGCCGATGAAAAACTGTTTTTT.

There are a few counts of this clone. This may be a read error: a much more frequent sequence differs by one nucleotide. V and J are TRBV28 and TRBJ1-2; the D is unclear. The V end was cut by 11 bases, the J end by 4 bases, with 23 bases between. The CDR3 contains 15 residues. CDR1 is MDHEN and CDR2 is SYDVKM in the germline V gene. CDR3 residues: CACTPAVSLGYGYTF. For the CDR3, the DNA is TGTGCCTGCACCCCAGCGGTCTCTTTGGGCTATGGCTACACCTTC.

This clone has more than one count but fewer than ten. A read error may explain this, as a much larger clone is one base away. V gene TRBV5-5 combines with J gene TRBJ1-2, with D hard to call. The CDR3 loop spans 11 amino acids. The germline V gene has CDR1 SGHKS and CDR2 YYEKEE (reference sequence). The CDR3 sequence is CVSSDNYGYTF. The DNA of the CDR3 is TGTGTCAGCAGCGATAACTATGGCTACACCTTC.

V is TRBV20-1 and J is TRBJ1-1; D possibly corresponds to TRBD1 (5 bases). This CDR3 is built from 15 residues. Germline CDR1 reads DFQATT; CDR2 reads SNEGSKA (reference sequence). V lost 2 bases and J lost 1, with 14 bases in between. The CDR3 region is CSARYLWQGNTEAFF. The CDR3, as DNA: TGCAGTGCTAGATATCTGTGGCAGGGGAACACTGAAGCTTTCTTT.

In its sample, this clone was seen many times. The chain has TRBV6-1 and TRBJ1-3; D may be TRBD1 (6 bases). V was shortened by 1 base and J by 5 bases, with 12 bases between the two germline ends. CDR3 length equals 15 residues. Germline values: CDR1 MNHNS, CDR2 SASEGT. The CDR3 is CASSEETGSRNTIYF. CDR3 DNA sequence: TGTGCCAGCAGTGAAGAAACAGGGTCGAGAAACACCATATATTTT.

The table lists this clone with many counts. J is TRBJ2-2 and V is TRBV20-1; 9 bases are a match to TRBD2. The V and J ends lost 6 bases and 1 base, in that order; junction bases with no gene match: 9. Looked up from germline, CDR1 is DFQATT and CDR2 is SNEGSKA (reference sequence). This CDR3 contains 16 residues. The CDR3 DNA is TGCAGTGCCCCGAGCCGACTAGCGGAGAACACCGGGGAGCTGTTTTTT. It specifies CSAPSRLAENTGELFF.

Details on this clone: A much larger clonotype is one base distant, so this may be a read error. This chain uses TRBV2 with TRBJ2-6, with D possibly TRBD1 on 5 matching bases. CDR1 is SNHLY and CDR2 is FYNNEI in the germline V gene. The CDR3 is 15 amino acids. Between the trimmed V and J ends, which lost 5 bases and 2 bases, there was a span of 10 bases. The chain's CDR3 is CASSYLGAGANVLTF. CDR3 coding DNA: TGTGCCAGCAGTTATTTAGGGGCTGGGGCCAACGTCCTGACTTTC.

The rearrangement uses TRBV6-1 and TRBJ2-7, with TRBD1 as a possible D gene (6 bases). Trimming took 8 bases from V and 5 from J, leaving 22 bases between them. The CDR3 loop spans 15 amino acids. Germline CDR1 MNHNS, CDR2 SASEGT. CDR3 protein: CASGATTGMSHEQYF. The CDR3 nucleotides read TGTGCCAGCGGAGCCACCACAGGGATGTCCCACGAGCAGTACTTC.

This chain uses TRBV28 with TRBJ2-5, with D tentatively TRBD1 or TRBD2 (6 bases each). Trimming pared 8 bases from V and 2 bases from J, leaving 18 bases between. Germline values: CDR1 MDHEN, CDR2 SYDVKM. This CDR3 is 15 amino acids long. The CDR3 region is CASCSRGRPQETQYF. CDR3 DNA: TGTGCCAGCTGTTCTAGGGGGAGGCCGCAAGAGACCCAGTACTTC.

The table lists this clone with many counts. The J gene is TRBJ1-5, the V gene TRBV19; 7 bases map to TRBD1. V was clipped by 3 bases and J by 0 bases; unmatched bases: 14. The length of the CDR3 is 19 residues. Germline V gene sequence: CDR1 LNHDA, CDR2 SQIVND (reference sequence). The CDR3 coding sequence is TGTGCCAGTAGTATTGTGCTAGGGGGCTCAATTTATAGCAATCAGCCCCAGCATTTT. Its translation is CASSIVLGGSIYSNQPQHF.